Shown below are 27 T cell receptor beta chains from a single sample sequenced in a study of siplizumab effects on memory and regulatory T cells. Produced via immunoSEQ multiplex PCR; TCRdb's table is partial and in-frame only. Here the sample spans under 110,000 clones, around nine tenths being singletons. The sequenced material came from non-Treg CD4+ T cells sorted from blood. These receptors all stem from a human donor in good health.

The CDR3: CASSQPGSAGAGEQYF. In DNA form, the CDR3 reads TGTGCCAGCAGCCAACCGGGATCAGCGGGAGCTGGCGAGCAGTACTTC. The chain joins TRBV4-2 to TRBJ2-7; 8 bases fit TRBD2. The J segment lost 6 bases and the V segment lost 2 bases, leaving 12 bases of the junction unmatched. CDR3 length: 16 amino acids. Germline CDR1 is LGHNA and CDR2 is YNFKEQ.

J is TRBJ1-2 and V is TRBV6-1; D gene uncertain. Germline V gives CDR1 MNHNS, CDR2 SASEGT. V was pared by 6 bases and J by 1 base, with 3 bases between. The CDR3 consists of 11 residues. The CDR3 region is CASSLNYGYTF. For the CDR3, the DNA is TGTGCCAGCAGCCTTAACTATGGCTACACCTTC.

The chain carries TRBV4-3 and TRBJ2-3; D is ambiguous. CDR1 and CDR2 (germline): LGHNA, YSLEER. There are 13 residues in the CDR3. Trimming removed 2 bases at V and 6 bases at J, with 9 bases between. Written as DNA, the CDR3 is TGCGCCAGCAGCCAAAACCCGGCGGATACGCAGTATTTT. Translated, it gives CASSQNPADTQYF.

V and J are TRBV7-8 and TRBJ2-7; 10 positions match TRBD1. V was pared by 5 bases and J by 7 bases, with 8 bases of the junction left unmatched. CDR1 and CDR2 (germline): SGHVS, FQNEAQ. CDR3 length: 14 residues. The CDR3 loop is CASSPGTGAEEQYF. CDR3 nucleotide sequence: TGTGCCAGCAGCCCAGGGACAGGGGCGGAGGAGCAGTACTTC.

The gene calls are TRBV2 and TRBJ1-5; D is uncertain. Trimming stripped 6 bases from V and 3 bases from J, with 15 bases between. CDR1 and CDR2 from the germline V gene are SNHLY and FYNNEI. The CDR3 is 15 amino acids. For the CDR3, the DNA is TGTGCCAGCAGAGTGGACTGGAGCTACAATCAGCCCCAGCATTTT. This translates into CASRVDWSYNQPQHF.

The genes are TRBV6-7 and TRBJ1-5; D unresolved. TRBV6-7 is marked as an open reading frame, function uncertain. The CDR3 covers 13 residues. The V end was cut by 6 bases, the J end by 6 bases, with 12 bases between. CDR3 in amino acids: CASRGSFFQPQHF. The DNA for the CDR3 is TGTGCCAGCAGAGGGTCATTCTTTCAGCCCCAGCATTTT.

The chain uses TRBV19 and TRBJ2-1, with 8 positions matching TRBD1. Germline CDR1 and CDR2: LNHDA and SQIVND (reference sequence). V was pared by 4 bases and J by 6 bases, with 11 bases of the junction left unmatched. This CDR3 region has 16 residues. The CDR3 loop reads CASSRRSQGASNEQFF. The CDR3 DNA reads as TGTGCCAGTAGTAGGAGGTCTCAGGGGGCCTCCAATGAGCAGTTCTTC. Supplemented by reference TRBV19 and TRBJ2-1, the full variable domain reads DGGITQSPKYLFRKEGQNVTLSCEQNLNHDAMYWYRQDPGQGLRLIYYSQIVNDFQKGDIAEGYSVSREKKESFPLTVTSAQKNPTAFYLCASSRRSQGASNEQFFGPGTRLTVL.

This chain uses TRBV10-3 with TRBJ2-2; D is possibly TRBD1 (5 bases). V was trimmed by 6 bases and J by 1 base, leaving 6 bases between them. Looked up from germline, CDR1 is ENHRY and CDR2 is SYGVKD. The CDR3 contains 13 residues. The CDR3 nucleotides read TGTGCCATCAGGACAGAGAACACCGGGGAGCTGTTTTTT. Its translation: CAIRTENTGELFF.

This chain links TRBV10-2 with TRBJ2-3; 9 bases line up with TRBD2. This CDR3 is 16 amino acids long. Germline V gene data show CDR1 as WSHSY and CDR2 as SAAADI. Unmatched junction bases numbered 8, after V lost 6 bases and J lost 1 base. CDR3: CASRAVAGEGTDTQYF. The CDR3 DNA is TGCGCCAGCAGGGCGGTAGCGGGAGAGGGCACAGATACGCAGTATTTT.

Here the CDR3 DNA reads TGTGCCTGGAGTGTTAGTCAGCCAAATGAAAAACTGTTTTTT. Residues: CAWSVSQPNEKLFF. J is TRBJ1-4 and V is TRBV30; D not certain. CDR1 is GTSNPN, CDR2 SVGIG, per germline (reference sequence). V lost 0 bases and J 5 bases, leaving 10 bases between the germline ends. This CDR3 is 14 amino acids long.

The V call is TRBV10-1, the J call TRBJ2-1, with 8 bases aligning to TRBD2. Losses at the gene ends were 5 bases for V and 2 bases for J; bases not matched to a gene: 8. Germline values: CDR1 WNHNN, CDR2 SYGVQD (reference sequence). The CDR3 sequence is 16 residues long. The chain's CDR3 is CASSLASGSPYNEQFF. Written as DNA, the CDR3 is TGCGCCAGCAGTTTGGCTAGCGGGTCCCCCTACAATGAGCAGTTCTTC.

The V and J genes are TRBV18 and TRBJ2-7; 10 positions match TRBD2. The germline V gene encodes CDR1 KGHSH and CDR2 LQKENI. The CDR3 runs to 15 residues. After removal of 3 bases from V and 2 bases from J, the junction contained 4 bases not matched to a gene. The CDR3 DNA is TGTGCCAGCTCACCGAGCGGGAGGGGACCCTACGAGCAGTACTTC. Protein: CASSPSGRGPYEQYF.

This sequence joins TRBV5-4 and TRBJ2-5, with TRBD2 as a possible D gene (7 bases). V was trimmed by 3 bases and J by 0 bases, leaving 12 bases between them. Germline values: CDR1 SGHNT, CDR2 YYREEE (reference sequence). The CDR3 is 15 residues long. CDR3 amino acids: CASSWGGPYQETQYF. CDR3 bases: TGTGCCAGCAGCTGGGGGGGCCCGTACCAAGAGACCCAGTACTTC. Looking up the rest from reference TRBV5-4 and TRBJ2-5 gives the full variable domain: ETGVTQSPTHLIKTRGQQVTLRCSSQSGHNTVSWYQQALGQGPQFIFQYYREEENGRGNFPPRFSGLQFPNYSSELNVNALELDDSALYLCASSWGGPYQETQYFGPGTRLLVL.

This CDR3 is CAMAGGSYEQYF. The CDR3 nucleotides are TGTGCCATGGCAGGAGGGTCCTACGAGCAGTACTTC. V is TRBV10-3 and J is TRBJ2-7; D may be TRBD2 (6 bases). The CDR3 consists of 12 residues. Germline CDR1 ENHRY, CDR2 SYGVKD. V shed 9 bases and J shed 1 base, with 10 bases lying between them.

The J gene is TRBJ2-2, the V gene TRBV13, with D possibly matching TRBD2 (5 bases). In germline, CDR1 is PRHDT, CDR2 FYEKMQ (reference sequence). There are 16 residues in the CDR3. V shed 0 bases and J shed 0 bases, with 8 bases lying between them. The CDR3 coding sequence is TGTGCCAGCAGCTTAGGCGCGGGTTCGAACACCGGGGAGCTGTTTTTT. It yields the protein CASSLGAGSNTGELFF.

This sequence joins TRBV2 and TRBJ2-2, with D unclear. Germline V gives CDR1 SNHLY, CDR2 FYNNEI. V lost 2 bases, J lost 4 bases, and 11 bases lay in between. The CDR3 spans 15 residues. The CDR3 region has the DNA TGTGCCAGCAGTGAACAGGCCACCAGCACCGGGGAGCTGTTTTTT. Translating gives CASSEQATSTGELFF.

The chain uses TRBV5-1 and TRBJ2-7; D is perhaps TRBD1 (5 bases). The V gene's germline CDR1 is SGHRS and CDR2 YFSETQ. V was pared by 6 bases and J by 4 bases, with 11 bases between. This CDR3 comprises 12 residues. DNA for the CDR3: TGCGCCAGCAAACGTGGGGCGTACGAGCAGTACTTC. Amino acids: CASKRGAYEQYF.

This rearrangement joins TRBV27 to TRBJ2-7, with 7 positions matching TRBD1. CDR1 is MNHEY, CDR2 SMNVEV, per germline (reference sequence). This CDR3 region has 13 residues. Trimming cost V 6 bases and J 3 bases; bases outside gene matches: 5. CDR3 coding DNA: TGTGCCAGCAGGGGACAGAGAAACTACGAGCAGTACTTC. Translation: CASRGQRNYEQYF.

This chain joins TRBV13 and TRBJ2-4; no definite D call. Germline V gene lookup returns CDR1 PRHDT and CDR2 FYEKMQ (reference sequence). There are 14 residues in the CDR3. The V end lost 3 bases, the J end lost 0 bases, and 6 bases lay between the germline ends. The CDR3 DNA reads TGTGCCAGCAGCTTTAACCGAGCCAAAAACATTCAGTACTTC. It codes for CASSFNRAKNIQYF.

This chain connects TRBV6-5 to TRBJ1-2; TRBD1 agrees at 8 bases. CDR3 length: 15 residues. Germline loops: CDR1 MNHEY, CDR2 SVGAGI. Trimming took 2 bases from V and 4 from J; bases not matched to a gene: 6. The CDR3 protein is CASSYGGQGFYGYTF. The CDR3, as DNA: TGTGCCAGCAGTTACGGCGGACAGGGATTCTATGGCTACACCTTC.

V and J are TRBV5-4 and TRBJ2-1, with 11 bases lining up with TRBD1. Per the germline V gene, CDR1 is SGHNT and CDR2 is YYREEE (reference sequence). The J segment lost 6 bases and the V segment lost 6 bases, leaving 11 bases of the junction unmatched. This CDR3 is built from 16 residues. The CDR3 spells CASTKTGTGGRNEQFF. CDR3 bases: TGTGCCAGCACCAAAACCGGGACAGGGGGACGCAATGAGCAGTTCTTC.

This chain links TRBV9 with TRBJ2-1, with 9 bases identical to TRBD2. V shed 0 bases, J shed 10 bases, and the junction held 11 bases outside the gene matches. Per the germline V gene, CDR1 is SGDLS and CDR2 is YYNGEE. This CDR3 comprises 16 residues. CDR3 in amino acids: CASSVGASGTRGEQFF. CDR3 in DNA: TGTGCCAGCAGCGTAGGGGCTAGCGGGACTCGGGGGGAGCAGTTCTTC.

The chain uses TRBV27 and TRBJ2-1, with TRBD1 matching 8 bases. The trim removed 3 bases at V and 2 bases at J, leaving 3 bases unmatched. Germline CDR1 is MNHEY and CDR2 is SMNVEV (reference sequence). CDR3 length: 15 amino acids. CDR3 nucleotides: TGTGCCAGCAGTTTGGACAGGGCAACCTACAATGAGCAGTTCTTC. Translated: CASSLDRATYNEQFF.

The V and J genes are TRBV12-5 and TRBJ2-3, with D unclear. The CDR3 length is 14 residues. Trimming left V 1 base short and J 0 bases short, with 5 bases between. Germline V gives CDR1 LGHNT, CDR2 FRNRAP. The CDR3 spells CASGLEGSTDTQYF. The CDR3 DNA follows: TGTGCTAGTGGTTTGGAAGGTAGCACAGATACGCAGTATTTT.

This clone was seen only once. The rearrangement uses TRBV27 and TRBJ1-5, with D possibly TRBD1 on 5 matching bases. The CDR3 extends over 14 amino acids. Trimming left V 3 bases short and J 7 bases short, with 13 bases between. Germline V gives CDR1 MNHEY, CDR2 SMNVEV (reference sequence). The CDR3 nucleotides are TGTGCCAGCAGTTTGGCAGGGTTTGGACAGCCCCAGCATTTT. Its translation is CASSLAGFGQPQHF.

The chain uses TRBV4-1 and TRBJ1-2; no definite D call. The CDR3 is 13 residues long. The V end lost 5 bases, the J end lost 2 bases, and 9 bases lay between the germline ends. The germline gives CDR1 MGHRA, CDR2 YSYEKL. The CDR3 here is CASSEGGNYGYTF. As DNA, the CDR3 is TGCGCCAGCAGCGAAGGAGGGAACTATGGCTACACCTTC.

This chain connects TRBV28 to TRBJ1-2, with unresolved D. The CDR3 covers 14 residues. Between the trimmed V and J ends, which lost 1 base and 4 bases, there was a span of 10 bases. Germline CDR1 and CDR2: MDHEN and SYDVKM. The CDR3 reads CASSLSSRIYGYTF. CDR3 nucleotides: TGTGCCAGCAGTTTATCTTCCCGGATCTATGGCTACACCTTC.